This T cell receptor beta chain appears in the sequencing data of a study of T-cell memory formation after mild COVID-19. Study-wide context: Largely, TCR clusters stayed within a single donor.

Germline CDR1 is LGHNA and CDR2 is YSLEER. The CDR3 is made up of 16 amino acids. V lost 3 bases and J lost 0, with 12 bases in between. General observations from the study: CD4+ contracting clones were found mainly in CM and EM, and CD8+ ones in EMRA. Detection of some responders pre-infection suggested pre-existing cross-reactive memory T cells participated.

Notes on this clonotype: No antigen is known for it.

Libraries for TCRalpha and TCRbeta carried sample barcodes and unique molecular identifiers via 5'RACE. One entry per CDR3 protein, called by TCRdb with MiXCR from the 5' RACE reads. The profile shows 250,000 or so distinct CDR3 sequences, about a sixth of them singletons. The receptor's source is a man between 18 and 29 years old who had mild COVID-19 (a few samples of this study predate the infection). Cell type and time point are not known. The J gene is TRBJ1-5, the V gene TRBV4-3; D remains ambiguous. The sample taken for sequencing was PBMCs or a T cell subset sorted from them (not recorded which). The CDR3 DNA follows: TGCGCCAGCAGCCATGCTGTCGGGGTTAGCAATCAGCCCCAGCATTTT. Amino acid sequence: CASSHAVGVSNQPQHF.